This record looks at one T cell receptor beta chain sequence and its context. The data originate from a study of ipilimumab plus nivolumab after autologous stem cell transplantation. Turning to the study itself: The DLBCL group included primary refractory and relapsed cases.

This CDR3 comprises 14 residues. CDR1 SGHAT and CDR2 FQNNGV come from the germline V gene. J was trimmed by 5 bases and V by 2 bases; bases with no gene match: 3. Using immunoSEQ multiplex PCR, the repertoire was profiled, and TCRdb retains in-frame clones only, with some absent. Of about 83,000 clones in the sample, 65% to 85% are singletons; the top ten hold approximately 2.2%. The material sequenced was PBMCs, taken in a trial of ipilimumab plus nivolumab as post-transplant consolidation. This receptor was taken from a male donor with diffuse large B-cell lymphoma. V gene TRBV11-2 combines with J gene TRBJ2-7, with TRBD2 identical over 10 bases. CDR3 sequence: CASSLNLAGDEQYF. The CDR3 DNA sequence: TGTGCCAGCAGCTTAAATCTAGCGGGGGACGAGCAGTACTTC.